This TCR beta chain was identified during a study of OX40 agonist ivuxolimab in advanced cancers. Here immunoSEQ multiplex PCR was the method, and the copy in TCRdb shows in-frame clones only, minus some. This table holds about 80,000 clones, 80% to 90% found once. V was clipped by 5 bases and J by 9 bases, with 14 bases between them. The V gene's germline CDR1 is SGHAT and CDR2 FQNNGV. This CDR3 comprises 13 residues. This chain connects TRBV11-2 to TRBJ1-5, with unresolved D. This TCR came from an adult with an advanced solid tumor such as melanoma, head and neck, liver or kidney cancer. The sample in question was CD4+ or CD8+ T cells sorted from blood, obtained in a trial of the OX40 agonist ivuxolimab. The CDR3 DNA follows: TGTGCCAGCAGCGTAGCCCCGACCGGGCCCCAGCATTTT. As protein: CASSVAPTGPQHF.